Below, 3 T cell receptor beta chains from the same sample are listed, as sequenced in a study of T cell clonality in common variable immunodeficiency (dated by TCRdb to the mid-2010s). The receptor library was made with the immunoSEQ multiplex PCR assay. TCRdb carries this immuneACCESS record with in-frame sequences only. Its versions omit some clonotypes, under half of them owing to an unresolved V gene in the studies checked, with the rest unexplained. The sample features about 81,000 clones, and none is a singleton. In total, the top ten clones hold 0.8% of the sample. Sequenced input: peripheral blood mononuclear cells. Receptors were obtained from a person aged 18 to 75 in good health.

This clone came up a few times. Read sequence stops 3 residues before the CDR3 end, and the germline J gene provides the missing end. The V and J genes are TRBV2 and TRBJ2-7, with D perhaps TRBD2 (6 bases). The CDR3 is made up of 14 amino acids. Germline V gene sequence: CDR1 SNHLY, CDR2 FYNNEI. Trimming left V 1 base short and J 5 bases short, with 12 bases between. The CDR3: CASSEDRGWDEQYF. The DNA read from the CDR3 is TGTGCCAGCAGTGAAGACCGGGGGTGGGACGAG.

This clone appeared many times. Read sequence stops 3 residues before the CDR3 end, and the germline J gene provides the missing end. The chain carries TRBV19 and TRBJ1-5; 9 bases fit TRBD1. Germline V gives CDR1 LNHDA, CDR2 SQIVND (reference sequence). The CDR3 has 15 residues. V gave up 7 bases and J gave up 5 bases; unmatched junction bases: 9. The sequenced CDR3 bases are TGTGCCAGTATCGAGACAGGGGGTTTTTATCAGCCC. Amino acid sequence: CASIETGGFYQP. Given in full, the CDR3 is CASIETGGFYQPQHF.

This clone was picked up many times. The missing CDR3 end, 3 residues past where the read stops, is filled in from the germline J gene. The chain combines TRBV2 with TRBJ1-2, with TRBD1 as a possible D gene (5 bases). The CDR3 is 16 residues long. Between the trimmed V and J ends, which lost 5 bases and 5 bases, there was a span of 21 bases. Germline-derived CDR1 and CDR2 are SNHLY and FYNNEI. The CDR3 sequence: CASSPQGNAHLYGYTF. CDR3 DNA, as far as it was read: TGTGCCAGCAGTCCCCAGGGAAACGCTCACCTTTATGGC.